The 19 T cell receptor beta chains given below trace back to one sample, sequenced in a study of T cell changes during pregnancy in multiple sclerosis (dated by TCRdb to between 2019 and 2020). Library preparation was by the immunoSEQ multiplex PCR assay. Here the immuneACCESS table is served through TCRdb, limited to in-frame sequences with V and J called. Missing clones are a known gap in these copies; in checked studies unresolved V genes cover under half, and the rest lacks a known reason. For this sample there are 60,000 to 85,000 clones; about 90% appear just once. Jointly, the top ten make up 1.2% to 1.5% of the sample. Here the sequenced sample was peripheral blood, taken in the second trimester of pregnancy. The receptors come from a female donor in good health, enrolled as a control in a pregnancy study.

The CDR3 is CASGPGRDIQYF. The CDR3 DNA reads as TGTGCCAGCGGTCCGGGAAGGGACATTCAGTACTTC. This rearrangement joins TRBV14 to TRBJ2-4, with a tentative D call TRBD2 (5 bases). V shed 8 bases and J shed 8 bases, with 13 bases lying between them. CDR3 length equals 12 residues. Germline V gene sequence: CDR1 SGHDN, CDR2 FVKESK. Complete variable domain (other parts from reference TRBV14 and TRBJ2-4): EAGVTQFPSHSVIEKGQTVTLRCDPISGHDNLYWYRRVMGKEIKFLLHFVKESKQDESGMPNNRFLAERTGGTYSTLKVQPAELEDSGVYFCASGPGRDIQYFGAGTRLSVL.

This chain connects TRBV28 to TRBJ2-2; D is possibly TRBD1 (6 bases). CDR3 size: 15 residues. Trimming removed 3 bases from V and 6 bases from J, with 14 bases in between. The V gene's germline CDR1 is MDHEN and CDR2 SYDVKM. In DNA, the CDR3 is TGTGCCAGCAGTTTTGGTACAGGGATAGCCGGGGAGCTGTTTTTT. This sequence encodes CASSFGTGIAGELFF.

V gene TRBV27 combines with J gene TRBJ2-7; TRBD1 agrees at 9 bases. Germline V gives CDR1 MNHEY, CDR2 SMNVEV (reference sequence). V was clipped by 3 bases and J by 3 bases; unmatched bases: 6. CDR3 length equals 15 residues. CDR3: CASSLTGGYIYEQYF. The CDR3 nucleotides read TGTGCCAGCAGTTTGACAGGGGGTTATATCTACGAGCAGTACTTC.

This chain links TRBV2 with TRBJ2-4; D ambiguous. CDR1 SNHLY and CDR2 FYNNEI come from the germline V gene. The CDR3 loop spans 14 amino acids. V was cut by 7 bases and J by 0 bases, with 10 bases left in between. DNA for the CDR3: TGTGCCAGCAACAAGAATATAGCCAAAAACATTCAGTACTTC. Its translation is CASNKNIAKNIQYF.

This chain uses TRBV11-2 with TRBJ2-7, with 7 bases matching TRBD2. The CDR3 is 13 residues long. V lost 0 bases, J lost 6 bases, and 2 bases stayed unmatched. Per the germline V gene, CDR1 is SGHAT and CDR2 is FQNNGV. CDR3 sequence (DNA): TGTGCCAGCAGCTTAGATCCGGGGGGCGAGCAGTACTTC. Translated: CASSLDPGGEQYF. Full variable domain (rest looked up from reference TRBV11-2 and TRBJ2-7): EAGVAQSPRYKIIEKRQSVAFWCNPISGHATLYWYQQILGQGPKLLIQFQNNGVVDDSQLPKDRFSAERLKGVDSTLKIQPAKLEDSAVYLCASSLDPGGEQYFGPGTRLTVT.

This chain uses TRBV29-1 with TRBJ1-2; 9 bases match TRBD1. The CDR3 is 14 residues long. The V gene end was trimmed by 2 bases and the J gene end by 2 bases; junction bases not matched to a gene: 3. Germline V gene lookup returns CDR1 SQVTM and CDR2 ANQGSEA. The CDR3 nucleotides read TGCAGCGTTGAACGAGGACAGGGGAACTATGGCTACACCTTC. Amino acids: CSVERGQGNYGYTF.

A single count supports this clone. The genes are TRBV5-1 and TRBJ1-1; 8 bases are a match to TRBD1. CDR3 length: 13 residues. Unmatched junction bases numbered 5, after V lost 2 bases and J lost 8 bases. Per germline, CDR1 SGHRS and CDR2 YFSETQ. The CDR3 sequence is CASSFSDRGEAFF. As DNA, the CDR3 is TGCGCCAGCAGCTTTTCAGACAGGGGCGAAGCTTTCTTT.

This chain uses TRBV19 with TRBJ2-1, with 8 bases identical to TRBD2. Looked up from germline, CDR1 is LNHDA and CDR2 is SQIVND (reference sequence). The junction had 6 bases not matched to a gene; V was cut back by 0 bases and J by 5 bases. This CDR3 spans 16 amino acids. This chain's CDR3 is CASSIDREGFNNEQFF. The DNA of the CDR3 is TGTGCCAGTAGTATAGATCGGGAGGGGTTTAACAATGAGCAGTTCTTC.

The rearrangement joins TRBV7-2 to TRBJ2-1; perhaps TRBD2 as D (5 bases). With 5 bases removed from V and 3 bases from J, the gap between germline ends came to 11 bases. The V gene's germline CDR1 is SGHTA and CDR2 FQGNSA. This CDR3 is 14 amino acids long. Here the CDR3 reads CASSPDRDYNEQFF. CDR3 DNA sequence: TGTGCCAGCAGCCCGGACCGGGACTACAATGAGCAGTTCTTC.

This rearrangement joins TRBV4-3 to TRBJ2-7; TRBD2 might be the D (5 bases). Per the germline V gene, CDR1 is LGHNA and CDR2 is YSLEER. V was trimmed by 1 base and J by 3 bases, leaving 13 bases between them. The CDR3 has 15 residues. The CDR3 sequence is CASSQAVSGLYEQYF. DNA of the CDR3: TGCGCCAGCAGCCAAGCAGTATCCGGACTCTACGAGCAGTACTTC.

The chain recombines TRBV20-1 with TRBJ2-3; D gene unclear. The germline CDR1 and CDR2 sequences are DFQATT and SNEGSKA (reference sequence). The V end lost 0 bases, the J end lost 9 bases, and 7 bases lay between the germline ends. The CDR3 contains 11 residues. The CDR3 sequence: CSARDQRTQYF. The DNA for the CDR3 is TGCAGTGCTAGAGACCAGCGCACGCAGTATTTT.

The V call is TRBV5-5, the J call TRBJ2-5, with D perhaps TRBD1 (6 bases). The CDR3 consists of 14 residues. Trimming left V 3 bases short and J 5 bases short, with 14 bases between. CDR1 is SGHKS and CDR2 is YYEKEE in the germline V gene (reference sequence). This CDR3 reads CASSSGATKETQYF. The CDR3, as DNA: TGTGCCAGCAGCTCAGGGGCAACCAAGGAGACCCAGTACTTC.

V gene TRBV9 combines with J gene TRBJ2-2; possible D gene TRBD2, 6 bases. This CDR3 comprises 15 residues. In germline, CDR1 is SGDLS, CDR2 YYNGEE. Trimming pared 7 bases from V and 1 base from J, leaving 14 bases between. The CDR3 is CASGLWGGNTGELFF. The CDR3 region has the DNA TGTGCCAGCGGACTCTGGGGAGGGAACACCGGGGAGCTGTTTTTT.

CDR3 nucleotides: TGTGCCAGCAGCTTAGAGCAGGGGGCCTACGAGCAGTACTTC. As protein: CASSLEQGAYEQYF. The V and J genes are TRBV11-2 and TRBJ2-7, with TRBD1 matching over 7 bases. The CDR3 spans 14 residues. Germline-derived CDR1 and CDR2 are SGHAT and FQNNGV. J gave up 2 bases and V 0 bases, and 1 base lay outside the gene matches.

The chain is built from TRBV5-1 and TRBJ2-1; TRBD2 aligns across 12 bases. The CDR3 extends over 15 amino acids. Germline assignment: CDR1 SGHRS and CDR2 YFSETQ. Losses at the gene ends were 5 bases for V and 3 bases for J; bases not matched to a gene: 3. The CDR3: CASRPGLAGYNEQFF. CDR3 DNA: TGCGCCAGCAGGCCGGGACTAGCGGGCTACAATGAGCAGTTCTTC. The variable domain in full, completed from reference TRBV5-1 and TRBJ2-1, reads KAGVTQTPRYLIKTRGQQVTLSCSPISGHRSVSWYQQTPGQGLQFLFEYFSETQRNKGNFPGRFSGRQFSNSRSEMNVSTLELGDSALYLCASRPGLAGYNEQFFGPGTRLTVL.

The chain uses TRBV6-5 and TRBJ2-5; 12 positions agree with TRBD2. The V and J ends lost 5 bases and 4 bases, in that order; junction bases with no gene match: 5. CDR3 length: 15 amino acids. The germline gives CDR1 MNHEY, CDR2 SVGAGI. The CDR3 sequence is CASSLTSGSPETQYF. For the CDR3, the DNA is TGTGCCAGCAGTCTGACTAGCGGGAGTCCAGAGACCCAGTACTTC.

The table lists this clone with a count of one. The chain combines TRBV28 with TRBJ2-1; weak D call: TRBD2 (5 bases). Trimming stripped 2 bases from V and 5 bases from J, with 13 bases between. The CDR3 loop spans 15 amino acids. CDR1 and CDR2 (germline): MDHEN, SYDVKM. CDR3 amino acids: CASSLVRVRDNEQFF. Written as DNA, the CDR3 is TGTGCCAGCAGTTTAGTGAGGGTCAGAGACAATGAGCAGTTCTTC. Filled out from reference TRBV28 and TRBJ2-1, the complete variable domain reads DVKVTQSSRYLVKRTGEKVFLECVQDMDHENMFWYRQDPGLGLRLIYFSYDVKMKEKGDIPEGYSVSREKKERFSLILESASTNQTSMYLCASSLVRVRDNEQFFGPGTRLTVL.

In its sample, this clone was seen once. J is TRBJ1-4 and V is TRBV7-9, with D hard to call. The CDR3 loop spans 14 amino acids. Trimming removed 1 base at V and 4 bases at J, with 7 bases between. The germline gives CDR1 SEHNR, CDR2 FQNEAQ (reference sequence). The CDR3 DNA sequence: TGTGCCAGCAGCTTAGGAGGGTTTAATGAAAAACTGTTTTTT. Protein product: CASSLGGFNEKLFF.

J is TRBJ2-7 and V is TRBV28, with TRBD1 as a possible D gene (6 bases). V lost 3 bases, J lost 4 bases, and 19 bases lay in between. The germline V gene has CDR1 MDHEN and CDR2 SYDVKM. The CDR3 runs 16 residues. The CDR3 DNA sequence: TGTGCCAGCAGTTTCGACAGGCCTTACCTGGGGTACGAGCAGTACTTC. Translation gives CASSFDRPYLGYEQYF.